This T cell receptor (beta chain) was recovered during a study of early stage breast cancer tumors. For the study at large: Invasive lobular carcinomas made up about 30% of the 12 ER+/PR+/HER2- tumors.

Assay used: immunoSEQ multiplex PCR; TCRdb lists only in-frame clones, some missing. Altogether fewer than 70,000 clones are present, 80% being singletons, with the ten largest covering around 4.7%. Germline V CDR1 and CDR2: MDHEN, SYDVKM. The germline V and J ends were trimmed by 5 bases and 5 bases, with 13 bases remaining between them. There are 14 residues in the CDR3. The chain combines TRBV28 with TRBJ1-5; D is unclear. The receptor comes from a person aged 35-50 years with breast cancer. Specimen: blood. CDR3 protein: CASSLEGLYQPQHF. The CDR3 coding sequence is TGTGCCAGCAGTCTGGAGGGATTGTATCAGCCCCAGCATTTT.